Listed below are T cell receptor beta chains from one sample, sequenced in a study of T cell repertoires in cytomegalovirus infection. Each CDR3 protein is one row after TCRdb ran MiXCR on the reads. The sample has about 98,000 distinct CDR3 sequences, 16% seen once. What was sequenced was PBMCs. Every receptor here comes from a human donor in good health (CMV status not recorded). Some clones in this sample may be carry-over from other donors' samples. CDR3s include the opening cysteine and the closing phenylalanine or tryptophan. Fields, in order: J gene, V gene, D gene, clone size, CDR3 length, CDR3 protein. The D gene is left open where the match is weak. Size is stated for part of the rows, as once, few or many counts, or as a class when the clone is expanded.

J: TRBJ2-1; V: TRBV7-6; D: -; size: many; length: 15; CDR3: CASSLMMGGYNEQFF
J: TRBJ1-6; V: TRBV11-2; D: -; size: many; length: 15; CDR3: CASSTLRGAASPLHF
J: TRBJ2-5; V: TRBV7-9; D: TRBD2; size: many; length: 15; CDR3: CASRHNLADQETQYF
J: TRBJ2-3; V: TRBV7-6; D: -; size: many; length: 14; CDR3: CASGLQFSTDTQYF
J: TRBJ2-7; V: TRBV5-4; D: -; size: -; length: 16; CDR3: CASSSLVQGRGYEQYF
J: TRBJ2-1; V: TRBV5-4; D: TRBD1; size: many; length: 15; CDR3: CASSLPRQGADEQFF
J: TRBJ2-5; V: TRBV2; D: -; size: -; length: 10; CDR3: CASSWETQYF
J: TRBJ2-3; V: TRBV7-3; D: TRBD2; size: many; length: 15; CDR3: CASSFISGPTDTQYF
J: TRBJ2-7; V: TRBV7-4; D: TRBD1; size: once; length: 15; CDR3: CASSHGAGGTYEQYF
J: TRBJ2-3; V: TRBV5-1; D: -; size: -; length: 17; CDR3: CASSLESAGALGDTQYF
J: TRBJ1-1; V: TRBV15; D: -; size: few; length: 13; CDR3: CATSIQQNTEAFF
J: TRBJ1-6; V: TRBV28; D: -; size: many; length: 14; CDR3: CASSPSSANSPLHF
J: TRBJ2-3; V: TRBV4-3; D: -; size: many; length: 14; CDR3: CASSTYRGGDTQYF
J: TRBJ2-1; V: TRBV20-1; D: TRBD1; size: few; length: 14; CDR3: CSARGDRGYNEQFF
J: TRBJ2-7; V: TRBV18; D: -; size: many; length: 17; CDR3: CASSPLRTGPSGGEQYF
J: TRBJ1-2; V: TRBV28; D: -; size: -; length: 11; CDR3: CASSSRQPPLF
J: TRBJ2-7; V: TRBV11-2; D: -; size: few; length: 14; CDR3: CASSLLDSSYEQYF
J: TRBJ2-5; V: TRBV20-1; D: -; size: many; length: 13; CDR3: CSARDPMGGTQYF
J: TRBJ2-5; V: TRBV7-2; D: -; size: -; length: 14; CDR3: CASSRADPGGTQYF
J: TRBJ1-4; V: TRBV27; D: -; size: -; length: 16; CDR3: CASRSQAGVGVEKLFF
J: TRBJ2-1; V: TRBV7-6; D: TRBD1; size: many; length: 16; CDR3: CASSSRQGAQGNEQFF
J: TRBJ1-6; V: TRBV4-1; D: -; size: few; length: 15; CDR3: CASSQEVTGDSPLHF
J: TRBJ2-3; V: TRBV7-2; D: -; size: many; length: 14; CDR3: CASSFDGGGGTQYF
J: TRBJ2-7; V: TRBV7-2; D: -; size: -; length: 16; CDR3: CASSLQLRGQRAEQYF
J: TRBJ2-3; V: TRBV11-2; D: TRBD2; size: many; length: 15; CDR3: CASSLERGRTDTQYF
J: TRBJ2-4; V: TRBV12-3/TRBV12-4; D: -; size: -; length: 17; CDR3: CASSFGASDLAKNIQYF
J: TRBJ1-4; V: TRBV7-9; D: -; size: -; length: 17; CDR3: CASSPKGHTVSSEKLFF
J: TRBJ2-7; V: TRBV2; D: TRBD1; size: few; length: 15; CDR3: CASSQLWTGGYEQYF
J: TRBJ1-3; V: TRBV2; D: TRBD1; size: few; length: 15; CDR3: CASSGGTVSGNTIYF
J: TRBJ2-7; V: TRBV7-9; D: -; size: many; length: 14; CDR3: CASSDLRGAYEQYF
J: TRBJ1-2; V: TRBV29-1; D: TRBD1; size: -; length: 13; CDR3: CSLGQEGDYGYTF
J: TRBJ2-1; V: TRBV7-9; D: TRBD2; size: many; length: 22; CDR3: CASSPSIRASGGGGRAYNEQFF
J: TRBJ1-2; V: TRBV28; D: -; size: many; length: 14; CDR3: CASSQSGVNYGYTF
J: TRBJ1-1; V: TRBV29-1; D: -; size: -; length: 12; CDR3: CSVTRDNTEAFF
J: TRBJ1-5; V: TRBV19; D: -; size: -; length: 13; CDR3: CASSGGISQPQHF
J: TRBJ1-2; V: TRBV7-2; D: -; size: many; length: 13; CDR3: CASSLSPGVGYTF
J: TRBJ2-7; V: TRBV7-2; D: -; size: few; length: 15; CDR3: CASSLDRDTTYEQYF
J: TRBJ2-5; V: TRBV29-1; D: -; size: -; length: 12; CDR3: CSIRGTGETQYF
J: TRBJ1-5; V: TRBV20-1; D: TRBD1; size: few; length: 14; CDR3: CSALQGGSNQPQHF
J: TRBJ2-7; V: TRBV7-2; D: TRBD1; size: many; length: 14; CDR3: CASSSWTGLDEQYF
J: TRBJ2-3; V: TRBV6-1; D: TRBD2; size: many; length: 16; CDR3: CASLGLADFFTDTQYF
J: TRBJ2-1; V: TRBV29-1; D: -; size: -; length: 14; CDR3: CRVEDGAKYNEQFF
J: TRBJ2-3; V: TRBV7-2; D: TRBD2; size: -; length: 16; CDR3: CASQGGLAGLTDTQYF
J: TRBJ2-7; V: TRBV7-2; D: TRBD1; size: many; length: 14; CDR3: CASSLQQGAYEQYF
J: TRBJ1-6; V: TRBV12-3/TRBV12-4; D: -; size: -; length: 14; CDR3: CASSLTQGNSPLHF
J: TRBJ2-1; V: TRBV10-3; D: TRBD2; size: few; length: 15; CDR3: CAISRLAGGPDEQFF
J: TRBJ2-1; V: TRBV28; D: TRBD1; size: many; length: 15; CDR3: CASSLSGQVGNEQFF
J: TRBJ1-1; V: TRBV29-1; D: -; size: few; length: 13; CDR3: CSVRQLQNTEAFF
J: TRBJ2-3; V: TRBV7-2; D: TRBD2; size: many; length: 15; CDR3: CASSPLAGTTDTQYF
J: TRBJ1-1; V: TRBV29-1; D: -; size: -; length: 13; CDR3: CSVERTANTEAFF
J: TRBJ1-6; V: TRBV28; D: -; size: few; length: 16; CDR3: CASRGTSGHPNSPLHF
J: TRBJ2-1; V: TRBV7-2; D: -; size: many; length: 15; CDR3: CASSLAGGGLIEQFF
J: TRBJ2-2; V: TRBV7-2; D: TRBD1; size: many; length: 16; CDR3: CASNPGGQGATGELFF
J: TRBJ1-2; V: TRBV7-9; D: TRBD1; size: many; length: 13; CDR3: CASSFTGETGYTF